Listed below are T cell receptor beta chains from one sample, sequenced in a study of cytomegalovirus exposure and HLA in healthy donors. Sequencing used immunoSEQ multiplex PCR; TCRdb keeps in-frame clones, though not all of them. This table holds roughly 90,000 clones, approximately 93% found once. The specimen sequenced was PBMCs. The receptor source for this set is a woman in her thirties in good health and CMV-seropositive. The CDR3 runs from the conserved cysteine through the conserved F or W. A D gene is named only where the DNA matches it firmly. Only some rows state a clone size, as once, few, many or a class for expanded clones.

j_call	clone_size	v_call	d_call	cdr3_aa	cdr3_nt
TRBJ1-1	NA	TRBV5-8	TRBD1	CASRDRGNTEAFF	TGTGCCAGCAGGGACAGGGGAAACACTGAAGCTTTCTTT
TRBJ2-7	few	TRBV7-9	TRBD2	CASSRTSGNSYEQYF	TGTGCCAGCAGTCGGACTAGCGGGAACTCCTACGAGCAGTACTTC
TRBJ2-7	NA	TRBV6-1	NA	CASSEKAPGPEQYF	TGTGCCAGCAGTGAAAAGGCCCCAGGGCCCGAGCAGTACTTC
TRBJ2-5	NA	TRBV18	NA	CASSSPLKETQYF	TGTGCCAGCTCATCCCCTCTTAAAGAGACCCAGTACTTC
TRBJ2-2	NA	TRBV7-2	TRBD2	CASSLARVTSGIANTGELFF	TGTGCCAGCAGCTTAGCGCGGGTGACTAGCGGGATCGCGAACACCGGGGAGCTGTTTTTT
TRBJ2-7	NA	TRBV2	NA	CASRNWREQYF	TGTGCCAGCAGGAACTGGCGGGAGCAGTACTTC
TRBJ2-1	once	TRBV4-3	NA	CASSQGDGGVNEQFF	TGCGCCAGCAGCCAAGGTGACGGCGGGGTCAATGAGCAGTTCTTC
TRBJ1-1	NA	TRBV19	TRBD1	CATREGRGHTEAFF	TGTGCCACCCGAGAAGGCAGGGGGCACACTGAAGCTTTCTTT
TRBJ2-5	NA	TRBV15	NA	CATSRDQNKGVQETQYF	TGTGCCACCAGCAGAGATCAGAATAAGGGGGTCCAAGAGACCCAGTACTTC
TRBJ2-7	NA	TRBV5-1	TRBD1	CASSLGDRGPYEQYF	TGCGCCAGCAGCTTGGGGGACAGGGGTCCCTACGAGCAGTACTTC
TRBJ2-5	NA	TRBV2	NA	CASMAGLYQETQYF	TGTGCCAGCATGGCTGGACTCTACCAAGAGACCCAGTACTTC
TRBJ2-7	NA	TRBV18	TRBD2	CASSPALAGVPNEQYF	TGTGCCAGCTCACCAGCGCTAGCGGGAGTTCCCAACGAGCAGTACTTC
TRBJ2-2	NA	TRBV7-6	NA	CASSLESGRGAVF	TGTGCCAGCAGCTTAGAGTCTGGGCGGGGAGCTGTTTTT
TRBJ2-3	once	TRBV4-2	TRBD2	CASSQDRAGAGTDTQYF	TGTGCCAGCAGCCAAGATAGGGCGGGAGCGGGCACAGATACGCAGTATTTT
TRBJ1-1	NA	TRBV7-8	NA	CASSLDMGGARTEAFF	TGTGCCAGCAGCTTAGATATGGGGGGGGCGCGGACTGAAGCTTTCTTT
TRBJ2-5	NA	TRBV27	TRBD2	CASSFSTSGRETQYF	TGTGCCAGCAGTTTTTCAACTAGCGGGAGAGAGACCCAGTACTTC
TRBJ2-1	NA	TRBV4-2	TRBD2	CASSRGLAGGPDNEQFF	TGTGCCAGCAGCCGCGGGCTAGCGGGAGGTCCCGACAATGAGCAGTTCTTC
TRBJ2-3	once	TRBV19	TRBD1	CASSDRGVDTQYF	TGTGCCAGTAGTGACAGGGGTGTCGATACGCAGTATTTT
TRBJ1-3	NA	TRBV6-1	NA	CASSGEGLSYGNTIYF	TGTGCCAGCAGTGGAGAGGGACTTTCGTATGGAAACACCATATATTTT
TRBJ1-3	NA	TRBV18	NA	CASSPLSGGKSGNTIYF	TGTGCCAGCTCACCACTCTCCGGGGGGAAGTCTGGAAACACCATATATTTT
TRBJ1-4	NA	TRBV7-9	TRBD1	CASSVTGSGEKLFF	TGTGCCAGCAGCGTGACAGGGTCCGGTGAAAAACTGTTTTTT
TRBJ2-2	NA	TRBV7-3	TRBD2	CASSWLAGAGELFF	TGTGCCAGCAGCTGGCTAGCGGGCGCGGGGGAGCTGTTTTTT
TRBJ2-7	NA	TRBV19	TRBD2	CASSVGTSGSYEQYF	TGTGCCAGTAGTGTCGGGACTAGCGGGAGCTACGAGCAGTACTTC
TRBJ2-7	NA	TRBV5-1	NA	CASSLVPNEQYF	TGCGCCAGCAGCTTGGTTCCTAACGAGCAGTACTTC
TRBJ2-1	NA	TRBV27	TRBD2	CASRAGTRGSEQFF	TGTGCCAGCAGGGCTGGGACTAGGGGGTCCGAGCAGTTCTTC
TRBJ2-3	NA	TRBV4-3	NA	CASSQDLVAEFTDTQYF	TGCGCCAGCAGCCAAGATTTGGTTGCGGAATTCACAGATACGCAGTATTTT
TRBJ2-1	NA	TRBV27	TRBD2	CASSSTSGSKQFF	TGTGCCAGCAGCTCCACTAGCGGGAGTAAGCAGTTCTTC
TRBJ2-1	NA	TRBV29-1	NA	CSVVGGGADNEQFF	TGCAGCGTTGTGGGGGGTGGGGCTGACAATGAGCAGTTCTTC
TRBJ2-1	NA	TRBV6-5	NA	CASSYNFDEQFF	TGTGCCAGCAGTTACAATTTCGATGAGCAGTTCTTC
TRBJ1-5	NA	TRBV9	TRBD1	CASSLTGQGAAQHF	TGTGCCAGCAGCCTTACGGGACAGGGGGCGGCCCAGCATTTT
TRBJ2-3	NA	TRBV6-5	NA	CASSYDGGGTDTQYF	TGTGCCAGCAGTTATGATGGGGGCGGCACAGATACGCAGTATTTT
TRBJ2-2	NA	TRBV27	NA	CASSLSLAVNTGELFF	TGTGCCAGCAGTTTGAGCCTAGCAGTAAACACCGGGGAGCTGTTTTTT
TRBJ1-4	NA	TRBV4-3	NA	CASSQGNPGDEKLFF	TGCGCCAGCAGCCAGGGGAATCCAGGGGATGAAAAACTGTTTTTT
TRBJ2-6	NA	TRBV5-3	NA	CARWEPTANHSGANVLTF	TGTGCCAGATGGGAACCGACAGCAAATCACTCTGGGGCCAACGTCCTGACTTTC
TRBJ2-1	NA	TRBV5-4	TRBD2	CASSPVGTSGGLSYNEQFF	TGTGCCAGCAGCCCGGTCGGGACTAGCGGAGGACTCTCCTACAATGAGCAGTTCTTC
TRBJ2-5	NA	TRBV5-5	TRBD2	CASSLAWVAGGETQYF	TGTGCCAGCAGCTTGGCCTGGGTAGCGGGAGGCGAGACCCAGTACTTC
TRBJ2-1	NA	TRBV28	NA	CASSMGGVGYNEQFF	TGTGCCAGCAGCATGGGGGGAGTCGGGTACAATGAGCAGTTCTTC
TRBJ2-7	NA	TRBV10-2	NA	CASSVSSRADSYEQYF	TGCGCCAGCAGTGTGTCTTCGAGGGCAGACTCCTACGAGCAGTACTTC
TRBJ2-7	NA	TRBV21-1	NA	CASRDSQGYEQYF	TGTGCCAGCAGAGACTCACAGGGTTACGAGCAGTACTTC
TRBJ2-7	NA	TRBV5-1	NA	CASRLSGPRYEQYF	TGCGCCAGCAGACTTTCAGGGCCGAGGTACGAGCAGTACTTC
TRBJ1-1	NA	TRBV5-4	NA	CASSLPGQNTEAFF	TGTGCCAGCAGCTTACCGGGACAGAACACTGAAGCTTTCTTT
TRBJ1-2	NA	TRBV5-1	NA	CASSSDRYGYTF	TGCGCCAGCAGCTCGGACAGATATGGCTACACCTTC
TRBJ2-2	NA	TRBV28	NA	CASRGTGELFF	TGTGCCAGCCGAGGGACCGGGGAGCTGTTTTTT
TRBJ1-1	NA	TRBV5-1	TRBD1	CASSEGARGRTEAFF	TGCGCCAGCAGCGAGGGGGCGCGGGGTCGCACTGAAGCTTTCTTT
TRBJ2-1	NA	TRBV27	TRBD2	CASSLGLANEQFF	TGTGCCAGCAGTTTGGGACTAGCAAATGAGCAGTTCTTC
TRBJ1-1	NA	TRBV27	TRBD1	CASNTGTATLMNTEAFF	TGTGCCAGCAACACCGGGACAGCAACCCTCATGAACACTGAAGCTTTCTTT
TRBJ2-2	NA	TRBV27	TRBD2	CASSGLAVSKPTGELFF	TGTGCCAGCAGTGGACTAGCGGTGTCCAAGCCCACCGGGGAGCTGTTTTTT
TRBJ2-3	NA	TRBV4-1	TRBD2	CASSQESPGTSGSRDTQYF	TGCGCCAGCAGCCAAGAAAGCCCCGGGACTAGCGGGAGTAGAGATACGCAGTATTTT
TRBJ2-1	NA	TRBV30	TRBD2	CAWRTSGSTEQFF	TGTGCCTGGCGGACTAGCGGGAGTACTGAGCAGTTCTTC
TRBJ2-4	NA	TRBV7-9	NA	CASSSGGTGSNIQYF	TGTGCCAGCAGCTCGGGTGGTACAGGGAGTAACATTCAGTACTTC
TRBJ2-7	few	TRBV25-1	TRBD2	CASSVGLAGSWQYF	TGTGCCAGCAGTGTCGGACTAGCGGGAAGCTGGCAGTACTTC
TRBJ2-5	NA	TRBV27	TRBD2	CASRDTGLAVQETQYF	TGTGCCAGCAGAGACACGGGACTAGCGGTCCAAGAGACCCAGTACTTC
TRBJ2-1	NA	TRBV6-6	NA	CASSYSSGVYNEQFF	TGTGCCAGCAGTTACTCCTCGGGAGTTTACAATGAGCAGTTCTTC
TRBJ2-5	NA	TRBV2	TRBD1	CASSGDRGTETQYF	TGTGCCAGCAGTGGGGACAGGGGAACGGAGACCCAGTACTTC
TRBJ2-7	NA	TRBV6-5	TRBD1	CASSSRDRVFYEQYF	TGTGCCAGCAGTAGTAGGGACAGGGTGTTTTACGAGCAGTACTTC
TRBJ2-7	NA	TRBV7-8	TRBD2	CASSLGLAGAGVYEQYF	TGTGCCAGCAGCTTAGGGCTAGCGGGAGCCGGTGTCTACGAGCAGTACTTC